This is a list of T cell receptor beta chains from one sample in a study of control samples from healthy donors and cancer patients. TCRdb's copy holds only in-frame clones and misses some; the assay was immunoSEQ multiplex PCR. The repertoire holds just over 150,000 clones, 93% seen once, with 2% to 2.5% in the top ten. The sequenced sample consisted of blood. The source is a man aged 45-65 years in good health. Both conserved end residues are part of each CDR3.

TRBV7-9	TRBJ2-1	18	CASSFFPTTQGGGNEQFF
TRBV6-5	TRBJ1-5	12	CASARIGSPQHF
TRBV7-3	TRBJ2-1	14	CASSAGGSNREQFF
TRBV9	TRBJ2-1	15	CASSQTLGRYNEQFF
TRBV4-1	TRBJ2-7	16	CASSQEAGMGPYEQYF
TRBV10-1	TRBJ2-3	14	CASREGATTDTQYF
TRBV28	TRBJ1-4	16	CASSYPPGTINEKLFF
TRBV5-4	TRBJ2-3	13	CASLRRGTDTQYF
TRBV20-1	TRBJ1-5	13	CSASWGSNQPQHF
TRBV19	TRBJ1-1	15	CASSAGGQGARGAFF
TRBV19	TRBJ2-3	14	CASSNGARTDTQYF
TRBV19	TRBJ1-5	15	CASSQGEGRTQPQHF
TRBV7-2	TRBJ1-2	14	CASSPDRGNYGYTF
TRBV7-6	TRBJ2-3	18	CASSPTSGRAWGTDTQYF
TRBV29-1	TRBJ1-2	13	CSVTLTGLYGYTF
TRBV4-1	TRBJ1-6	14	CASTSVGDYAPLHF
TRBV29-1	TRBJ2-2	12	CSGTENTGELFF
TRBV24-1	TRBJ1-1	15	CATSDTTGGNTEAFF
TRBV28	TRBJ1-2	14	CASSLEQGIYGYTF
TRBV19	TRBJ2-4	17	CASGTSGRVEGKNIQYF
TRBV28	TRBJ2-7	11	CASSKTGIKYF
TRBV29-1	TRBJ2-3	14	CSVELAGGTDTQYF
TRBV3-1/TRBV3-2	TRBJ2-6	15	CASSQVGAGANVLTF
TRBV27	TRBJ2-1	16	CASSFLGAAFRDEQFF
TRBV6-6	TRBJ2-7	14	CASRLGQVSYEQYF
TRBV5-1	TRBJ2-7	11	CASRLEGEQYF